This TCR beta chain is from a study of PD-L1 blockade in urothelial cancer. For the study at large: Males with urothelial cancer arising in the bladder constituted twenty-five of the 29 patients. Analysis of the blood was performed 3 weeks (second dose) and 6 weeks after treatment start.

On this clone: Antigen: not known.

Data came from immunoSEQ multiplex PCR; TCRdb stores just in-frame clones and leaves some out. The repertoire holds more than 40,000 clones, with around 89% as singletons. The CDR3 contains 17 residues. Trimming took 5 bases from V and 0 from J, leaving 19 bases between them. CDR1 SGHAT and CDR2 FQNNGV come from the germline V gene. Findings of the study overall: Blood clones associated with the tumor expanded more at 3 weeks in durable-benefit patients.

This material consisted of PBMCs, taken around atezolizumab (anti-PD-L1) treatment. The receptor's source is a woman aged 55-70 years with urothelial cancer. The rearrangement uses TRBV11-2 and TRBJ1-1; D unresolved. The CDR3 nucleotides read TGTGCCAGCAGCCCATACAGAGGGTTGCAGGTGAACACTGAAGCTTTCTTT. It specifies CASSPYRGLQVNTEAFF.